This is a list of T cell receptor beta chains from one sample in a study of shared clonotypes between healthy human individuals. Repertoires were generated with immunoSEQ multiplex PCR, while TCRdb's copy carries only in-frame clones and drops some. The sample has fewer than 550,000 clones; about 79% are singletons. Sequencing was performed on PBMCs. The source is a woman between 35 and 50 years old in good health. Some clones in this sample may be carry-over from other donors' samples. CDR3s include the opening cysteine and the closing phenylalanine or tryptophan. D genes are given only for firm matches. Rows may omit the clone size; those that give it use once, few, many or a size class.

>TRBJ2-7|-|TRBD2|TRBV28
CASSLSLAGGQPEQYF
TGTGCCAGCAGTTTATCGCTAGCGGGAGGTCAACCCGAGCAGTACTTC
>TRBJ2-7|-|-|TRBV5-4
CASSFGRTYEQYF
TGTGCCAGCAGCTTCGGCCGAACCTACGAGCAGTACTTC
>TRBJ2-5|-|-|TRBV7-9
CASSFLGGGQETQYF
TGTGCCAGCAGCTTTCTAGGCGGCGGTCAAGAGACCCAGTACTTC
>TRBJ2-1|-|-|TRBV10-3
CAISDGGGSTSYNEQFF
TGTGCCATCAGTGATGGAGGAGGGTCAACCTCCTACAATGAGCAGTTCTTC
>TRBJ1-1|-|-|TRBV6-5
CASSRAGPNTEAFF
TGTGCCAGCAGTCGGGCAGGGCCGAACACTGAAGCTTTCTTT
>TRBJ2-3|-|-|TRBV4-2
CASSPGLPGGDTQYF
TGTGCCAGCAGCCCCGGACTGCCCGGAGGAGATACGCAGTATTTT
>TRBJ1-4|-|-|TRBV11-2
CASSLEGVTNEKLFF
TGTGCCAGCAGCTTAGAAGGGGTCACTAATGAAAAACTGTTTTTT
>TRBJ1-1|-|-|TRBV5-1
CASSRLQGRYTEAFF
TGCGCCAGCAGTCGCCTACAGGGTCGGTACACTGAAGCTTTCTTT
>TRBJ1-5|-|-|TRBV19
CASRPLPGPGSNQPQHF
TGTGCCAGTAGACCCCTCCCGGGACCGGGGAGCAATCAGCCCCAGCATTTT
>TRBJ2-1|-|TRBD2|TRBV4-3
CASSPGTSGIRNEQFF
TGCGCCAGCAGCCCGGGGACTAGCGGGATTCGAAATGAGCAGTTCTTC
>TRBJ2-1|-|-|TRBV7-9
CASSLEGGRARNEQFF
TGTGCCAGCAGCTTAGAAGGTGGCAGGGCTCGAAATGAGCAGTTCTTC
>TRBJ2-4|-|TRBD2|TRBV2
CASSYSGREAKNIQYF
TGTGCCAGCAGTTATAGCGGGAGGGAAGCCAAAAACATTCAGTACTTC
>TRBJ2-1|-|TRBD2|TRBV5-1
CASWREGHNEQFF
TGCGCCAGCTGGCGGGAGGGCCACAATGAGCAGTTCTTC
>TRBJ2-3|-|-|TRBV18
CASSPRGRRDTQYF
TGTGCCAGCTCACCACGGGGGCGACGGGATACGCAGTATTTT
>TRBJ2-5|-|TRBD2|TRBV30
CAWSPGTSGRAGETQYF
TGTGCCTGGAGCCCCGGGACTAGCGGGAGGGCCGGAGAGACCCAGTACTTC
>TRBJ2-3|-|TRBD2|TRBV11-2
CASSFRTSDRTDTQYF
TGTGCCAGCAGCTTTCGGACTAGCGACCGCACAGATACGCAGTATTTT
>TRBJ2-1|-|TRBD2|TRBV19
CASSITGLAGGRDEQFF
TGTGCCAGTAGTATAACGGGACTAGCGGGCGGCAGGGATGAGCAGTTCTTC
>TRBJ2-1|few|TRBD2|TRBV15
CATSRDGGRAVREQFF
TGTGCCACCAGCAGAGATGGCGGGAGGGCGGTTCGAGAGCAGTTCTTC
>TRBJ2-6|once|-|TRBV4-1
CASSQDPAAGLTGYSGANVLTF
TGCGCCAGCAGCCAAGATCCGGCGGCGGGGCTGACGGGGTACTCTGGGGCCAACGTCCTGACTTTC
>TRBJ2-7|-|TRBD2|TRBV5-1
CASSGAGTRGGNEQYF
TGCGCCAGCAGCGGAGCCGGGACTAGAGGCGGCAACGAGCAGTACTTC
>TRBJ2-3|-|TRBD2|TRBV15
CATSQLAGGGYTQYF
TGTGCCACCAGCCAACTAGCGGGAGGCGGCTATACGCAGTATTTT
>TRBJ1-5|-|-|TRBV7-8
CASSLPNQPQHF
TGTGCCAGCAGCTTGCCCAATCAGCCCCAGCATTTT
>TRBJ1-4|few|-|TRBV4-1
CASSHSLAEREKLFF
TGCGCCAGCAGCCACTCACTAGCGGAGAGGGAAAAACTGTTTTTT
>TRBJ2-7|-|-|TRBV28
CASSPYRDGYEQYF
TGTGCCAGCAGCCCTTACAGGGACGGGTACGAGCAGTACTTC
>TRBJ2-3|-|TRBD1|TRBV5-5
CASSFSRTGEDTQYF
TGTGCCAGCAGCTTTTCGAGGACAGGGGAAGATACGCAGTATTTT
>TRBJ2-3|-|TRBD1|TRBV7-9
CASTGTTGADTQYF
TGTGCCAGCACCGGAACAACAGGGGCAGATACGCAGTATTTT
>TRBJ1-5|once|-|TRBV6-1
CASSESGGQPQHF
TGTGCCAGCAGTGAATCGGGAGGTCAGCCCCAGCATTTT
>TRBJ2-1|once|TRBD2|TRBV4-2
CASSQERTRQFF
TGTGCCAGCAGCCAAGAGAGGACTAGGCAGTTCTTC
>TRBJ2-5|few|-|TRBV2
CATRSAETQYF
TGTGCCACCAGGTCGGCCGAGACCCAGTACTTC
>TRBJ2-2|-|-|TRBV7-3
CASSLKGDTGELFF
TGTGCCAGCAGCTTAAAGGGGGACACCGGGGAGCTGTTTTTT
>TRBJ2-3|-|-|TRBV5-1
CASSFGGRTDTQYF
TGCGCCAGCAGCTTCGGGGGCCGCACAGATACGCAGTATTTT
>TRBJ1-3|-|-|TRBV7-6
CASSSGFSRGNTIYF
TGTGCCAGCAGCTCAGGGTTTTCCAGAGGAAACACCATATATTTT
>TRBJ2-2|-|-|TRBV19
CASSVGQINTGELFF
TGTGCCAGTAGCGTGGGTCAGATCAACACCGGGGAGCTGTTTTTT
>TRBJ2-3|once|-|TRBV29-1
CSVEVSSTDTQYF
TGCAGCGTTGAAGTATCTAGCACAGATACGCAGTATTTT
>TRBJ2-1|-|TRBD2|TRBV4-1
CASSQLPPGLGSHEQFF
TGCGCCAGCAGCCAACTACCACCGGGACTAGGATCCCATGAGCAGTTCTTC
>TRBJ2-7|-|-|TRBV29-1
CSVEVGAYEQYF
TGCAGCGTTGAAGTAGGGGCCTACGAGCAGTACTTC
>TRBJ2-7|-|-|TRBV2
CASSDENYEQYF
TGTGCCAGCAGTGACGAAAACTACGAGCAGTACTTC
>TRBJ2-7|-|-|TRBV10-3
CAISTGTPYEQYF
TGTGCCATCAGTACAGGGACCCCCTACGAGCAGTACTTC
>TRBJ2-1|-|-|TRBV11-3
CASSFGGRGDNEQFF
TGTGCCAGCAGCTTTGGGGGGAGAGGGGACAATGAGCAGTTCTTC
>TRBJ1-4|-|-|TRBV19
CASSRRDKLFF
TGTGCCAGTAGTCGCAGGGATAAACTGTTTTTT
>TRBJ1-1|-|-|TRBV28
CASSFSDRLNTEAFF
TGTGCCAGCAGTTTTTCGGATCGGCTGAACACTGAAGCTTTCTTT
>TRBJ2-2|-|-|TRBV29-1
CSVVPFAGELFF
TGCAGCGTTGTTCCCTTTGCCGGGGAGCTGTTTTTT
>TRBJ1-1|few|-|TRBV10-3
CAISGRDMNTEAFF
TGTGCCATCAGTGGCCGGGACATGAACACTGAAGCTTTCTTT
>TRBJ2-3|-|-|TRBV27
CASSPSSHGADTQYF
TGTGCCAGCAGTCCGTCTTCCCACGGCGCAGATACGCAGTATTTT
>TRBJ1-3|-|-|TRBV28
CASSLSSLQGRNTIYF
TGTGCCAGCAGTTTATCCTCCTTACAGGGTCGGAACACCATATATTTT
>TRBJ2-1|-|TRBD2|TRBV7-9
CASSSVGTSGTEQFF
TGTGCCAGCAGCTCCGTCGGGACTAGCGGGACCGAGCAGTTCTTC
>TRBJ2-3|-|TRBD1|TRBV5-4
CASSRGQGNTDTQYF
TGTGCCAGCAGCAGGGGACAGGGGAACACAGATACGCAGTATTTT
>TRBJ2-7|once|-|TRBV15
CATSRDREVSHEQYF
TGTGCCACCAGCAGAGACAGGGAGGTATCCCACGAGCAGTACTTC
>TRBJ2-1|once|-|TRBV5-1
CASSFDGSSYNEQFF
TGCGCCAGCAGCTTTGACGGGAGCTCCTACAATGAGCAGTTCTTC
>TRBJ2-1|-|TRBD2|TRBV5-1
CASSPPGTSGIEQFF
TGCGCCAGCAGCCCCCCAGGGACTAGCGGGATTGAGCAGTTCTTC
>TRBJ2-3|-|TRBD2|TRBV9
CASSEGLADTDTQYF
TGTGCCAGCAGCGAGGGACTAGCGGACACAGATACGCAGTATTTT
>TRBJ2-2|-|-|TRBV5-4
CASSLGGEGGVVGELFF
TGTGCCAGCAGCTTGGGAGGCGAAGGAGGGGTTGTCGGGGAGCTGTTTTTT
>TRBJ1-1|many|TRBD1|TRBV6-1
CASSEQEDRATEAFF
TGTGCCAGCAGTGAACAGGAAGACAGGGCGACTGAAGCTTTCTTT
>TRBJ2-2|-|-|TRBV7-6
CASSLFSNTGELFF
TGTGCCAGCAGCTTATTCTCGAACACCGGGGAGCTGTTTTTT
>TRBJ2-5|once|TRBD1|TRBV7-7
CASSNGQDGETQYF
TGTGCTAGCAGCAACGGACAGGACGGAGAGACCCAGTACTTC
>TRBJ2-7|-|-|TRBV27
CASSVQGGASYEQYF
TGTGCCAGCAGTGTACAGGGGGGGGCCTCCTACGAGCAGTACTTC
>TRBJ2-5|-|TRBD2|TRBV10-3
CAISEGTSARETQYF
TGTGCCATCAGTGAGGGGACTAGCGCCCGAGAGACCCAGTACTTC
>TRBJ2-1|-|-|TRBV28
CASSLESSRSYNEQFF
TGTGCCAGCAGTTTAGAATCTAGCAGGTCCTACAATGAGCAGTTCTTC